The clone carrying this T cell receptor (beta chain) showed up just a few times. This entry is derived from a study of CD8 T cells in ankylosing spondylitis. TCRdb redid the calling of the 5' RACE reads with MiXCR, one entry per CDR3 protein. The sample shows 230,000 or so distinct CDR3 sequences, 15% to 20% of them seen only once. Trimming cost V 5 bases and J 8 bases; bases outside gene matches: 5. The CDR3 has 14 amino acids. Material: blood, either unsorted or a sorted T cell fraction (not recorded which). The TCR originated in a male donor with ankylosing spondylitis or in good health (not recorded which). The chain recombines TRBV12-3 or TRBV12-4 with TRBJ2-5, with TRBD2 matching 13 bases. DNA for the CDR3: TGTGCCAGCAGTGTACTAGCGGGAGGGCGTACCCAGTACTTC. Amino acid sequence: CASSVLAGGRTQYF.